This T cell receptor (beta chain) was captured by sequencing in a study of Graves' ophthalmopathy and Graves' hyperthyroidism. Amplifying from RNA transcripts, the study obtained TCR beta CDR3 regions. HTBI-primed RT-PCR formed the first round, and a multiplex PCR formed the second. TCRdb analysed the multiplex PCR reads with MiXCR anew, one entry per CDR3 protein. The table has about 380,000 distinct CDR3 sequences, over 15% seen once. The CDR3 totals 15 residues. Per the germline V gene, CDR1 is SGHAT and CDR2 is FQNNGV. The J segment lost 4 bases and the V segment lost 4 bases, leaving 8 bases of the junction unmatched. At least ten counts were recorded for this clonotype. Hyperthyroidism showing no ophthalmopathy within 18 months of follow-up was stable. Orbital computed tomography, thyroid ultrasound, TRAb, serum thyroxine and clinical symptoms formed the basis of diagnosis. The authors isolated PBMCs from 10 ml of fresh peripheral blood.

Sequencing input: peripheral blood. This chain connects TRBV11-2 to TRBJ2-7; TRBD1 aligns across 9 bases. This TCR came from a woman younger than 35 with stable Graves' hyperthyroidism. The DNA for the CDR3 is TGTGCCAGCAGCTATCTCGGGACAGGGAAATACGAGCAGTACTTC. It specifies CASSYLGTGKYEQYF.